A selection of T cell receptor beta chains follows, all from one sample in a study of T cell responses to AZD1222 COVID-19 vaccine. The method was immunoSEQ multiplex PCR; TCRdb's version includes in-frame clones alone and lacks a portion of them. The sample has 85,000 to 130,000 clones, roughly nine tenths seen once. The source material was peripheral blood, sampled 28 days after the second dose of the MenACWY control vaccine. The receptors were sampled from an adult who received the MenACWY meningococcal vaccine as a control. The CDR3 runs from the conserved cysteine through the conserved F or W. The order of the fields is clone size, J gene, V gene, D gene, CDR3 DNA, CDR3 protein. D genes are given only for firm matches. Rows may omit the clone size; those that give it use once, few, many or a size class.

clone_size: -; j_call: TRBJ1-4; v_call: TRBV28; d_call: -; cdr3_nt: TGTGCCAGCAGTTTCAATCTAGGTCATGAAAAACTGTTTTTT; cdr3_aa: CASSFNLGHEKLFF
clone_size: -; j_call: TRBJ1-2; v_call: TRBV3-1/TRBV3-2; d_call: -; cdr3_nt: TGTGCCAGCAGCCAATCGTTCCGGACGCTTGGCTATGGCTACACCTTC; cdr3_aa: CASSQSFRTLGYGYTF
clone_size: -; j_call: TRBJ1-1; v_call: TRBV7-9; d_call: TRBD1; cdr3_nt: TGTGCCAGCAGCTGGGACAGCTCGAACACTGAAGCTTTCTTT; cdr3_aa: CASSWDSSNTEAFF
clone_size: -; j_call: TRBJ2-1; v_call: TRBV24-1; d_call: -; cdr3_nt: TGTGCCACCAGTGACCCTGGGACAAGGCTGTTCTTC; cdr3_aa: CATSDPGTRLFF
clone_size: -; j_call: TRBJ2-6; v_call: TRBV19; d_call: TRBD2; cdr3_nt: TGTGCCAGTAGTAGATCGTGGAGCGGGGGAGGTCGGGCTGGGGCCAACGTCCTGACTTTC; cdr3_aa: CASSRSWSGGGRAGANVLTF
clone_size: -; j_call: TRBJ1-4; v_call: TRBV7-8; d_call: TRBD1; cdr3_nt: TGTGCCAGCAGCTTACCCGGGGACAGAGGGCGCGAAAAACTGTTTTTT; cdr3_aa: CASSLPGDRGREKLFF
clone_size: once; j_call: TRBJ1-4; v_call: TRBV27; d_call: TRBD1; cdr3_nt: TGTGCCAGCAGTGGGGGCAGGGGGCGCGGTAATGAAAAACTGTTTTTT; cdr3_aa: CASSGGRGRGNEKLFF
clone_size: -; j_call: TRBJ2-3; v_call: TRBV7-2; d_call: -; cdr3_nt: TGTGCCAGCAGCACACAGGGCCGGATGGATACGCAGTATTTT; cdr3_aa: CASSTQGRMDTQYF
clone_size: -; j_call: TRBJ2-7; v_call: TRBV6-1; d_call: TRBD1; cdr3_nt: TGTGCCAGCAGTGAGTGGACAGGGGGCTTTTACGAGCAGTACTTC; cdr3_aa: CASSEWTGGFYEQYF
clone_size: -; j_call: TRBJ2-5; v_call: TRBV2; d_call: -; cdr3_nt: TGTGCCAGCAGGGGGATTACAGACCAAGAGACCCAGTACTTC; cdr3_aa: CASRGITDQETQYF
clone_size: -; j_call: TRBJ2-3; v_call: TRBV4-1; d_call: TRBD1; cdr3_nt: TGCGCCAGCAGACTTTCCGGGACAGGGACAGATACGCAGTATTTT; cdr3_aa: CASRLSGTGTDTQYF
clone_size: -; j_call: TRBJ1-2; v_call: TRBV5-8; d_call: TRBD1; cdr3_nt: TGTGCCAGCAGTAGCGGGGACAGGGGAATTGGCTACACCTTC; cdr3_aa: CASSSGDRGIGYTF
clone_size: -; j_call: TRBJ1-1; v_call: TRBV5-5; d_call: TRBD1; cdr3_nt: TGTGCCAGCAGCTTGGTCTCGACAGGGGCGAACACTGAAGCTTTCTTT; cdr3_aa: CASSLVSTGANTEAFF
clone_size: -; j_call: TRBJ2-3; v_call: TRBV4-2; d_call: TRBD1; cdr3_nt: TGTGCCAGCAGCCCCTGGACAGGGGGGGGCACAGATACGCAGTATTTT; cdr3_aa: CASSPWTGGGTDTQYF
clone_size: -; j_call: TRBJ1-6; v_call: TRBV11-2; d_call: TRBD1; cdr3_nt: TGTGCCAGCAGCTTGACAGGGGGATTTACGAGCTCCTATAATTCACCCCTCCACTTT; cdr3_aa: CASSLTGGFTSSYNSPLHF
clone_size: -; j_call: TRBJ2-4; v_call: TRBV12-3/TRBV12-4; d_call: -; cdr3_nt: TGTGCCTCACGGGCCCTAGCCAAAAACATTCAGTACTTC; cdr3_aa: CASRALAKNIQYF
clone_size: -; j_call: TRBJ1-2; v_call: TRBV6-5; d_call: -; cdr3_nt: TGTGCCAGCAGCTCCGGGGGCGCGGATTATGGCTACACCTTC; cdr3_aa: CASSSGGADYGYTF
clone_size: -; j_call: TRBJ1-2; v_call: TRBV7-9; d_call: TRBD1; cdr3_nt: TGTGCCAGCAGCTTAGCTGGGACAGGGGGTTATGGCTACACCTTC; cdr3_aa: CASSLAGTGGYGYTF
clone_size: once; j_call: TRBJ1-2; v_call: TRBV19; d_call: TRBD1; cdr3_nt: TGTGCCAGTAGTCCTTACGACCGGGACAGAGAAAGCTATGGCTACACCTTC; cdr3_aa: CASSPYDRDRESYGYTF
clone_size: -; j_call: TRBJ2-7; v_call: TRBV9; d_call: TRBD1; cdr3_nt: TGTGCCAGCAGCGTTGGACAGGGGGCCTACGAGCAGTACTTC; cdr3_aa: CASSVGQGAYEQYF
clone_size: few; j_call: TRBJ2-7; v_call: TRBV5-5; d_call: -; cdr3_nt: TGTGCCAGCAGCTTGAATGCTCAGGACACCAATTCCTACGAGCAGTACTTC; cdr3_aa: CASSLNAQDTNSYEQYF
clone_size: once; j_call: TRBJ1-6; v_call: TRBV5-1; d_call: -; cdr3_nt: TGCGCCAGCAGCTTTGGAGAGCCCAATTCACCCCTCCACTTT; cdr3_aa: CASSFGEPNSPLHF
clone_size: once; j_call: TRBJ2-1; v_call: TRBV24-1; d_call: TRBD1; cdr3_nt: TGTGCCACCAGTGATCAGACAGGGCGTTCGGGGTTCTTC; cdr3_aa: CATSDQTGRSGFF
clone_size: -; j_call: TRBJ1-4; v_call: TRBV15; d_call: TRBD1; cdr3_nt: TGTGCCACCAGCAGACGGGGGACAGGGACTAATGAAAAACTGTTTTTT; cdr3_aa: CATSRRGTGTNEKLFF
clone_size: -; j_call: TRBJ1-6; v_call: TRBV10-2; d_call: -; cdr3_nt: TGCGCCAGCAGTGGGCAGGGAGTTGACAATTCACCCCTCCACTTT; cdr3_aa: CASSGQGVDNSPLHF
clone_size: -; j_call: TRBJ1-5; v_call: TRBV4-1; d_call: -; cdr3_nt: TGCGCCAGCAGCTCTGCTCTAGGGGGCAATCAGCCCCAGCATTTT; cdr3_aa: CASSSALGGNQPQHF
clone_size: -; j_call: TRBJ1-2; v_call: TRBV5-1; d_call: -; cdr3_nt: TGCGCCAGCAGCTTGGTCGGCGACGAGGGCTACACCTTC; cdr3_aa: CASSLVGDEGYTF
clone_size: -; j_call: TRBJ2-2; v_call: TRBV9; d_call: TRBD2; cdr3_nt: TGTGCCAGCAGCCCCCCACAAGGACTAGCGGGGGGGCCAGACACCGGGGAGCTGTTTTTT; cdr3_aa: CASSPPQGLAGGPDTGELFF
clone_size: -; j_call: TRBJ2-7; v_call: TRBV18; d_call: -; cdr3_nt: TGTGCCAGCTCACCACCGACTGCGCGGGGCGAGCAGTACTTC; cdr3_aa: CASSPPTARGEQYF
clone_size: -; j_call: TRBJ1-5; v_call: TRBV5-1; d_call: -; cdr3_nt: TGCGCCAGCAGCTTGGACGGTTATCAGCCCCAGCATTTT; cdr3_aa: CASSLDGYQPQHF
clone_size: -; j_call: TRBJ2-7; v_call: TRBV5-4; d_call: -; cdr3_nt: TGTGCCAGCAGTTCCAACGGGAACTCCTACGAGCAGTACTTC; cdr3_aa: CASSSNGNSYEQYF
clone_size: -; j_call: TRBJ1-2; v_call: TRBV3-1/TRBV3-2; d_call: TRBD1; cdr3_nt: TGTGCCAGCAGAAAGTCGGGACAGGGGGATGGCTATGGCTACACCTTC; cdr3_aa: CASRKSGQGDGYGYTF
clone_size: -; j_call: TRBJ1-3; v_call: TRBV7-8; d_call: -; cdr3_nt: TGTGCCAGCAGCTTAGCGCAGGGCTCTGGAAACACCATATATTTT; cdr3_aa: CASSLAQGSGNTIYF
clone_size: -; j_call: TRBJ1-1; v_call: TRBV28; d_call: TRBD1; cdr3_nt: TGTGCCAGCAGTCCCCCTGGGACAGCCCGCGCTGAAGCTTTCTTT; cdr3_aa: CASSPPGTARAEAFF
clone_size: -; j_call: TRBJ2-7; v_call: TRBV30; d_call: -; cdr3_nt: TGTGCCCGGAACCGCTTCTACGAGCAGTACTTC; cdr3_aa: CARNRFYEQYF
clone_size: once; j_call: TRBJ2-2; v_call: TRBV7-3; d_call: -; cdr3_nt: TGTGCCAGCAGTCGCGGGGGGACAGGGCTTACCGGGGAGCTGTTTTTT; cdr3_aa: CASSRGGTGLTGELFF
clone_size: -; j_call: TRBJ2-7; v_call: TRBV21-1; d_call: -; cdr3_nt: TGTGCCAGCCTGGGACTAGCGGGCCCTCCCCCCCCCTACGAGCAGTACTTC; cdr3_aa: CASLGLAGPPPPYEQYF
clone_size: -; j_call: TRBJ2-1; v_call: TRBV2; d_call: -; cdr3_nt: TGTGCCGCTGGAGCACAGACGGCCTACAATGAGCAGTTCTTC; cdr3_aa: CAAGAQTAYNEQFF
clone_size: -; j_call: TRBJ1-4; v_call: TRBV5-1; d_call: TRBD1; cdr3_nt: TGCGCCAGCAGCCAAGGGACAGGGAGTAATGAAAAACTGTTTTTT; cdr3_aa: CASSQGTGSNEKLFF